Below, 26 T cell receptor beta chains from the same sample are listed, as sequenced in a study of T cell repertoires in cytomegalovirus infection. Via MiXCR, TCRdb re-called the reads, giving one row per CDR3 protein. Among about 110,000 distinct CDR3 sequences listed, 30% to 35% were seen once. Antigens for these TCRs are unknown. Here the sequenced sample was CD8+ T cells from cultured PBMCs, taken from culture after CMV antigen stimulation. These receptors originate from a human donor in good health (CMV status not recorded). Some clones in this sample may be carry-over from other donors' samples.

Remarks on this clonotype: Sequence at one end of the junction differs from germline and may be a read error. The chain uses TRBV6-8 and TRBJ2-6, with D uncertain. This CDR3 region has 14 residues. Germline V lookup: CDR1 MNHGY, CDR2 SAAAGT. The CDR3, as DNA: TGTGCCAGCAGTAGGAGCTCTGGGGTCAACGTCCTGACTTTC. Protein sequence: CASSRSSGVNVLTF.

The gene calls are TRBV29-1 and TRBJ1-2; 7 positions match TRBD1. Per germline, CDR1 SQVTM and CDR2 ANQGSEA. This CDR3 has 13 amino acids. The trim removed 0 bases at V and 6 bases at J, leaving 4 bases unmatched. The CDR3 is CSVEDGDRDGYTF. The CDR3 nucleotides are TGCAGCGTTGAAGACGGGGACAGAGATGGCTACACCTTC.

There are a few counts of this clonotype. This chain joins TRBV5-6 and TRBJ2-2; 10 bases match TRBD1. The CDR3 is 15 amino acids. Germline V CDR1 and CDR2: SGHDT, YYEEEE. V shed 3 bases, J shed 3 bases, and the junction held 2 bases outside the gene matches. The CDR3 DNA reads TGTGCCAGCAGCTCCGGGACAGGGGACACCGGGGAGCTGTTTTTT. Protein sequence: CASSSGTGDTGELFF. The full variable domain, rest sourced from reference TRBV5-6 and TRBJ2-2, is DAGVTQSPTHLIKTRGQQVTLRCSPKSGHDTVSWYQQALGQGPQFIFQYYEEEERQRGNFPDRFSGHQFPNYSSELNVNALLLGDSALYLCASSSGTGDTGELFFGEGSRLTVL.

This clonotype was seen more than once but under ten times. J is TRBJ2-2 and V is TRBV7-6; D might be TRBD2 (5 bases). V dropped 6 bases and J dropped 5 bases, with 10 bases sitting between them. Germline lookup yields CDR1 SGHVS and CDR2 FNYEAQ. The CDR3 loop spans 13 amino acids. The CDR3 sequence is CASRLVGTGELFF. The CDR3 nucleotides read TGTGCCAGCAGACTAGTGGGGACCGGGGAGCTGTTTTTT.

The chain employs TRBV19 and TRBJ2-7; 12 bases are shared with TRBD2. Germline-derived CDR1 and CDR2 are LNHDA and SQIVND (reference sequence). Unmatched junction bases numbered 1, after V lost 5 bases and J lost 5 bases. The CDR3 is made up of 13 amino acids. The CDR3 protein is CASSWTSGDEQYF. Here the CDR3 DNA reads TGTGCCAGTAGTTGGACTAGCGGGGACGAGCAGTACTTC.

The chain couples TRBV7-9 to TRBJ2-7; 9 bases match TRBD1. The CDR3 runs 18 residues. CDR1 and CDR2 from the germline V gene are SEHNR and FQNEAQ (reference sequence). V trimming: 8 bases; J trimming: 1 base; junction bases outside the gene matches: 18. The CDR3 protein is CASSPKFGWTGESYEQYF. Here the CDR3 DNA reads TGTGCCAGCTCCCCCAAGTTCGGTTGGACAGGGGAATCCTACGAGCAGTACTTC.

The sample holds a few counts of this clonotype. This chain uses TRBV6-6 with TRBJ2-7; TRBD1 or TRBD2 may be the D gene (6 bases each). The CDR3 loop spans 17 amino acids. Trimming removed 0 bases at V and 3 bases at J, with 18 bases between. CDR1 and CDR2 from the germline V gene are MNHNY and SVGAGI (reference sequence). The CDR3 DNA is TGTGCCAGCAGTTACTCAGTCGGGGGCCCCTACCACTACGAGCAGTACTTC. It yields the protein CASSYSVGGPYHYEQYF.

This clonotype was recorded at least ten times. The CDR3 protein is CASSWLGTYEQYF. For the CDR3, the DNA is TGTGCCAGCAGCTGGCTGGGGACCTACGAGCAGTACTTC. J is TRBJ2-7 and V is TRBV7-8; D not resolved. Trimming removed 4 bases from V and 2 bases from J, with 9 bases in between. CDR1 is SGHVS, CDR2 FQNEAQ, per germline. The CDR3 spans 13 residues. The full variable domain, in which reference TRBV7-8 and TRBJ2-7 provide the parts outside the CDR3, is GAGVSQSPRYKVAKRGQDVALRCDPISGHVSLFWYQQALGQGPEFLTYFQNEAQLDKSGLPSDRFFAERPEGSVSTLKIQRTQQEDSAVYLCASSWLGTYEQYFGPGTRLTVT.

The genes are TRBV7-4 and TRBJ2-1; weak D call: TRBD1 (6 bases). From germline, CDR1 is SGHVT and CDR2 SQSDAQ. The ends were cut back, 4 bases at V and 8 bases at J, with 21 bases in the middle. The CDR3 totals 16 residues. CDR3 sequence: CASSSNDGQRMDEQFF. As DNA, the CDR3 is TGTGCCAGCAGCTCAAATGATGGACAGAGGATGGATGAGCAGTTCTTC.

There are a few counts of this clonotype. This sequence joins TRBV24-1 and TRBJ1-5, with 8 bases that match TRBD1. Germline CDR1 is KGHDR and CDR2 is SFDVKD. J lost 7 bases, V lost 11 bases, and 9 bases had no gene match. The CDR3 consists of 13 residues. CDR3 sequence: CASGQGEGQPQHF. The CDR3 coding sequence is TGTGCCAGTGGACAGGGAGAAGGACAGCCCCAGCATTTT.

The genes are TRBV28 and TRBJ2-3, with 7 bases that match TRBD2. The CDR3 is 16 residues long. Germline CDR1 reads MDHEN; CDR2 reads SYDVKM. V was clipped by 7 bases and J by 1 base; unmatched bases: 11. The CDR3 DNA reads as TGTGCCAGCACCCTTGGGCGGGGGAGTCGCACAGATACGCAGTATTTT. This codes for CASTLGRGSRTDTQYF.

This clonotype showed up just a few times. The chain is built from TRBV20-1 and TRBJ2-5; D not resolved. This CDR3 comprises 13 residues. Trimming shortened V by 0 bases and J by 5 bases, and 10 bases separated the two germline ends. CDR1 is DFQATT, CDR2 SNEGSKA, per germline (reference sequence). For the CDR3, the DNA is TGCAGTGCTAGAGATGTGGAGTCTGAGACCCAGTACTTC. Protein sequence: CSARDVESETQYF.

CDR3 protein: CASSYQLAAQETQYF. The DNA for the CDR3 is TGTGCCAGCAGTTACCAACTAGCGGCGCAAGAGACCCAGTACTTC. The rearrangement links TRBV6-5 to TRBJ2-5; the match to TRBD2 covers 8 bases. This CDR3 is built from 15 residues. Trimming cost V 2 bases and J 2 bases; bases outside gene matches: 4. Looked up from germline, CDR1 is MNHEY and CDR2 is SVGAGI.

This clonotype was counted ten times or more. This chain connects TRBV10-3 to TRBJ2-1, with 8 bases lining up with TRBD1. CDR3 size: 16 residues. CDR1 and CDR2 (germline): ENHRY, SYGVKD. After removal of 6 bases from V and 3 bases from J, the junction contained 10 bases not matched to a gene. The CDR3 spells CAIRDRAGGHYNEQFF. The CDR3, as DNA: TGTGCCATCAGGGACCGGGCAGGGGGCCACTACAATGAGCAGTTCTTC.

The table lists this clonotype with a few counts. V gene TRBV6-2 or TRBV6-3 combines with J gene TRBJ1-1, with 8 bases that match TRBD1. V lost 6 bases and J lost 3; bases outside the gene matches: 6. Germline CDR1 is MNHEY and CDR2 is SVGEGT. This CDR3 is 14 amino acids long. CDR3 sequence (DNA): TGTGCCAGCAGCGGGACAGGAGGTTACACTGAAGCTTTCTTT. It specifies CASSGTGGYTEAFF.

This clonotype was observed at least ten times. The V gene is TRBV7-8, the J gene TRBJ1-1, with TRBD1 identical over 7 bases. The CDR3 totals 12 residues. With 6 bases clipped from V and 9 bases from J, the junction kept 7 bases outside the gene matches. From germline, CDR1 is SGHVS and CDR2 FQNEAQ. For the CDR3, the DNA is TGTGCCAGCAGGGGGGGGACAGAAAAAGCTTTCTTT. It encodes CASRGGTEKAFF.

The J gene is TRBJ1-1, the V gene TRBV5-1; D is possibly TRBD1 (5 bases). Germline V gives CDR1 SGHRS, CDR2 YFSETQ. V was clipped by 7 bases and J by 1 base, with 11 bases between them. This CDR3 comprises 13 residues. The CDR3 DNA sequence: TGCGCCAGCTCGAGGGGCTGGAACACTGAAGCTTTCTTT. It is translated as CASSRGWNTEAFF.

CDR3 sequence (DNA): TGTGCCAGTAGTATAGATTCCAGCGGCAAATACGAGCAGTACTTC. Its translation is CASSIDSSGKYEQYF. The chain has TRBV19 and TRBJ2-7; tentatively, D is TRBD2 (5 bases). CDR3 length: 15 amino acids. V lost 0 bases and J 4 bases, leaving 13 bases between the germline ends. The V gene's germline CDR1 is LNHDA and CDR2 SQIVND (reference sequence). Together with reference TRBV19 and TRBJ2-7, the CDR3 gives the full variable domain: DGGITQSPKYLFRKEGQNVTLSCEQNLNHDAMYWYRQDPGQGLRLIYYSQIVNDFQKGDIAEGYSVSREKKESFPLTVTSAQKNPTAFYLCASSIDSSGKYEQYFGPGTRLTVT.

This clonotype showed up many times. The chain links TRBV19 to TRBJ1-1, with 8 bases fitting TRBD1. CDR1 is LNHDA, CDR2 SQIVND, per germline (reference sequence). V shed 5 bases and J 5 bases; nucleotides not matched to a gene: 4. CDR3 length: 13 amino acids. CDR3: CASSPWTGTEAFF. The CDR3 DNA is TGTGCCAGTAGTCCATGGACAGGGACTGAAGCTTTCTTT.

This clonotype came up a few times. This sequence joins TRBV10-3 and TRBJ2-2; 9 bases fit TRBD1. The J segment lost 1 base and the V segment lost 10 bases, leaving 1 base of the junction unmatched. Germline V gene lookup returns CDR1 ENHRY and CDR2 SYGVKD. This CDR3 contains 13 residues. Written as DNA, the CDR3 is TGTGCCACGGACAGGGGGAACACCGGGGAGCTGTTTTTT. It specifies CATDRGNTGELFF.

This clonotype showed up just a few times. The rearrangement uses TRBV6-1 and TRBJ1-6; D not certain. The CDR3 sequence is 16 residues long. V lost 2 bases and J lost 0, with 8 bases in between. Germline CDR1 reads MNHNS; CDR2 reads SASEGT. Here the CDR3 reads CASSELGSSYNSPLHF. The CDR3 DNA is TGTGCCAGCAGTGAACTCGGCAGCTCCTATAATTCACCCCTCCACTTT.

This clonotype has only a few counts. The chain recombines TRBV20-1 with TRBJ2-2; 9 positions agree with TRBD1. Germline values: CDR1 DFQATT, CDR2 SNEGSKA (reference sequence). This CDR3 has 15 amino acids. The junction had 7 bases not matched to a gene; V was cut back by 3 bases and J by 5 bases. The CDR3 DNA sequence: TGCAGTGCTAGGGATCCGGGACAGGGTACCGGGGAGCTGTTTTTT. It specifies CSARDPGQGTGELFF.

Only a few counts were recorded for this clonotype. The chain recombines TRBV4-3 with TRBJ2-7, with D possibly being TRBD2 (5 bases). Looked up from germline, CDR1 is LGHNA and CDR2 is YSLEER. This CDR3 comprises 13 residues. The V end was cut by 0 bases, the J end by 5 bases, with 8 bases between. CDR3 in amino acids: CASSQDWGDEQYF. In nucleotides, the CDR3 is TGCGCCAGCAGCCAAGATTGGGGAGACGAGCAGTACTTC.

This clonotype came up many times. CDR3 loop: CASSLGVGSYYEQYF. In DNA form, the CDR3 reads TGTGCCAGCAGCTTAGGCGTGGGGTCATACTACGAGCAGTACTTC. V and J are TRBV11-2 and TRBJ2-7; D is unresolved. Germline-derived CDR1 and CDR2 are SGHAT and FQNNGV. Trimming stripped 1 base from V and 3 bases from J, with 13 bases between. This CDR3 has 15 amino acids.

This clonotype has only a few counts. The chain has TRBV7-3 and TRBJ2-7; D not resolved. CDR1 is SGHTA, CDR2 FQGTGA, per germline. V was clipped by 1 base and J by 3 bases, with 13 bases between them. The CDR3 extends over 15 amino acids. The CDR3 nucleotides read TGTGCCAGCAGCTTAATGGCAACAGTGTTCTACGAGCAGTACTTC. Residues: CASSLMATVFYEQYF.

This clonotype was picked up a small number of times. This chain joins TRBV4-1 and TRBJ1-1; D is ambiguous. The V gene's germline CDR1 is MGHRA and CDR2 YSYEKL. V lost 1 base, J lost 0 bases, and 12 bases lay in between. This CDR3 has 16 residues. The CDR3: CASSQATRRLNTEAFF. For the CDR3, the DNA is TGCGCCAGCAGCCAAGCTACTAGAAGGTTGAACACTGAAGCTTTCTTT.